This T cell receptor (beta chain) was observed in a study of blood T cells in healthy people across ages. Primed by a sample-barcoded 5' primer and a J-beta primer mix, a second PCR proceeded for 7 to 11 cycles. TCRdb reanalysed the 5' RACE reads using MiXCR and keeps one entry per CDR3 protein. The repertoire holds about 800,000 distinct CDR3 sequences, with roughly 64% as singletons. This clonotype occurred a few times. Antigen: not known. Study-level findings and limits: Changes in expanded clonotypes were possibly confounded, as the CMV status of donors was unknown.

What was sequenced was blood. The TCR comes from a young man in good health.

The CDR3 DNA reads as TGCAGCGCCGGGGACAGCTCCTATGGCTACACCTTC. As protein: CSAGDSSYGYTF. The chain joins TRBV29-1 to TRBJ1-2, with 7 bases aligning to TRBD1. The germline gives CDR1 SQVTM, CDR2 ANQGSEA. The CDR3 is made up of 12 amino acids. With V trimmed by 7 bases and J by 4 bases, 6 bases remained unmatched.